The rows below give T cell receptor beta chains drawn from one sample of a study of blood T cells in healthy people across ages. TCRdb analysed the 5' RACE reads with MiXCR anew, one entry per CDR3 protein. The sample holds about 1.4 million distinct CDR3 sequences, approximately 59% seen once. Material: blood. These receptors were taken from a man aged 18 to 29 in good health. Both conserved end residues are part of each CDR3. The D gene is left open where the match is weak. Rows may omit the clone size; those that give it use once, few, many or a size class.

j_call clone_size d_call v_call cdr3_nt cdr3_aa
TRBJ2-7 - - TRBV6-6 TGTGCCAGCAGTTACCTGGTCGAAGACTACGAGCAGTACTTC CASSYLVEDYEQYF
TRBJ2-7 - - TRBV13 TGTGCCAGCAGCTTCCGGGATGTTGCGGACGAGCAGTACTTC CASSFRDVADEQYF
TRBJ2-7 - - TRBV5-1 TGCGCCAGCAGCTTAGAAGTGACAGACTCCTACGAGCAGTACTTC CASSLEVTDSYEQYF
TRBJ1-1 few - TRBV6-2/TRBV6-3 TGTGCCAGCAGGGACGTGAACACTGAAGCTTTCTTT CASRDVNTEAFF
TRBJ2-1 - - TRBV6-5 TGTGCCAGCAGTCCTGGGACTTTGCAGTTCTTC CASSPGTLQFF
TRBJ2-3 - - TRBV7-9 TGTGCCACCATGGGGGATACGCAGTATTTT CATMGDTQYF
TRBJ1-2 - - TRBV20-1 TGCAGTGCCGAGGACGGATTGGCGGAAGGCTACACCTTC CSAEDGLAEGYTF
TRBJ2-7 - TRBD2 TRBV20-1 TGCAGTGCTCCGCTAGCGGGAGGCTACGAGCAGTACTTC CSAPLAGGYEQYF
TRBJ2-1 - TRBD2 TRBV7-6 TGTGCCAGCAGCCCGGCTAGCGGGGGGACTTACAGCTCCTACAATGAGCAGTTCTTC CASSPASGGTYSSYNEQFF
TRBJ1-2 - TRBD1 TRBV12-3/TRBV12-4 TGTGCCAGCGGACCCACCGGGACAGGCGCCGATAACTATGGCTACACCTTC CASGPTGTGADNYGYTF
TRBJ2-7 - - TRBV3-1 TGTGCCAGCAGCCAAGGTTTGATTGGAGCCTACTACGAGCAGTACTTC CASSQGLIGAYYEQYF
TRBJ2-7 - - TRBV4-1 TGCGCCAGCAGCCCAGCCTACTACGGATACGAGCAGTACTTC CASSPAYYGYEQYF
TRBJ2-7 - - TRBV25-1 TGTGCCAGCAGTGAATCCAATTCCCCCGTTGGCGAGCAGTACTTC CASSESNSPVGEQYF
TRBJ2-2 once - TRBV29-1 TGCAGCGCAACTCAAGGGGGGTACACCGGGGAGCTGTTTTTT CSATQGGYTGELFF
TRBJ2-5 few - TRBV4-1 TGCGCCAGCAGCCCCCCATGGGGTCCGCGAGAGACCCAGTACTTC CASSPPWGPRETQYF
TRBJ2-5 - TRBD2 TRBV3-1 TGTGCCAGCAGGGGACTAGCGGGGGGAGAGGAGACCCAGTACTTC CASRGLAGGEETQYF
TRBJ2-7 - - TRBV2 TGTGCCAGCATTCCCCTTGTGGGAGAGGAGCAGTACTTC CASIPLVGEEQYF
TRBJ2-1 once - TRBV20-1 TGCAGTGCCGCAGGTTTTAATCGGTACAATGAGCAGTTCTTC CSAAGFNRYNEQFF
TRBJ1-6 - - TRBV27 TGTGCCAGCAGCGCAGGGTTCTCACCCCTCCACTTT CASSAGFSPLHF
TRBJ2-3 - - TRBV29-1 TGCAGCGTATCCGGGACCGATGACACAGATACGCAGTATTTT CSVSGTDDTDTQYF